Each of the 20 T cell receptor beta chains below was sequenced from the same sample in a study of T-cell reconstitution after alpha-beta-depleted transplantation in children. The TCRbeta library incorporated unique molecular identifiers. In TCRdb, the PCR reads were re-called with MiXCR into one record per CDR3 protein. Found here are approximately 490,000 distinct CDR3 sequences, over 9.5% of them singletons; the top ten hold about 2.1%. Material: PBMCs, obtained before TCRalphabeta/CD19-depleted stem cell transplant. These receptors originate from a child under 10 years old with inherited bone marrow failure, due to receive a stem cell transplant.

The V and J genes are TRBV7-2 and TRBJ2-3; D might be TRBD1 or TRBD2, each matching 6 bases. The CDR3 is 13 amino acids. Trimming removed 5 bases at V and 14 bases at J, with 20 bases between. Germline V gene sequence: CDR1 SGHTA, CDR2 FQGNSA. The CDR3: CASSARRAEGGYF. The CDR3 bases are TGTGCCAGCAGCGCACGACGGGCGGAGGGGGGGTATTTT.

This clonotype was seen repeatedly, ten times or more. The rearrangement joins TRBV6-1 to TRBJ2-4, with D perhaps TRBD1 (5 bases). V was clipped by 6 bases and J by 0 bases, with 9 bases between them. The length of the CDR3 is 14 residues. CDR1 and CDR2 from the germline V gene are MNHNS and SASEGT. The CDR3 sequence: CASREQVAKNIQYF. The CDR3 region has the DNA TGTGCCAGCAGGGAACAGGTAGCCAAAAACATTCAGTACTTC.

This clonotype was counted many times. The chain carries TRBV24-1 and TRBJ1-1; TRBD1 matches at 7 bases. The J segment lost 1 base and the V segment lost 2 bases, leaving 3 bases of the junction unmatched. Germline V gene sequence: CDR1 KGHDR, CDR2 SFDVKD. The CDR3 contains 15 residues. Here the CDR3 reads CATSDSGGGNTEAFF. The CDR3 DNA reads as TGTGCCACCAGTGATTCAGGGGGGGGGAACACTGAAGCTTTCTTT.

The count of this clonotype is one. A much larger clone differs by one base, so this may be a read error. This rearrangement joins TRBV6-2 or TRBV6-3 to TRBJ2-1; D might be TRBD2 (5 bases). V lost 2 bases and J 5 bases, leaving 10 bases between the germline ends. This CDR3 has 14 amino acids. Germline V gene data show CDR1 as MNHEY and CDR2 as SVGEGT. For the CDR3, the DNA is TGTGCCAGCAGTTACATAGACTACAACAATGAGCAGTTCTTC. Translation: CASSYIDYNNEQFF.

The sample holds many counts of this clonotype. V gene TRBV27 combines with J gene TRBJ2-7, with D maybe TRBD2 (7 bases). The length of the CDR3 is 15 residues. Germline CDR1 is MNHEY and CDR2 is SMNVEV (reference sequence). Trimming removed 6 bases at V and 8 bases at J, with 23 bases between. CDR3 sequence reads: CASRLRGLPGYKQYF. The DNA of the CDR3 is TGTGCCAGCAGGCTCAGGGGACTACCCGGGTATAAGCAGTACTTC.

This clonotype showed up many times. The V call is TRBV7-9, the J call TRBJ2-5, with 11 bases aligning to TRBD1. CDR1 and CDR2 (germline): SEHNR, FQNEAQ (reference sequence). This CDR3 has 16 residues. V was clipped by 5 bases and J by 5 bases; unmatched bases: 10. The CDR3 coding sequence is TGTGCCAGCAGCCCCGGGACAGGGGGGTTTGGGGAGACCCAGTACTTC. Its protein is CASSPGTGGFGETQYF.

Turning to this clonotype: One junction end does not reproduce the germline sequence, and a read error may be involved. This rearrangement joins TRBV30 to TRBJ2-1, with 7 bases that match TRBD2. The CDR3 spans 13 residues. CDR1 and CDR2 (germline): GTSNPN, SVGIG (reference sequence). Here the CDR3 DNA reads TGTGCCTGGAGCCGACTAGCCAAGAATGAGCCGTTCTTC. It codes for CAWSRLAKNEPFF.

The chain recombines TRBV12-3 or TRBV12-4 with TRBJ2-7, with TRBD2 identical over 11 bases. V lost 6 bases, J lost 2 bases, and 6 bases stayed unmatched. The CDR3 has 15 residues. CDR3 coding DNA: TGTGCCAGCAGCTCGGGACTAGCGGTAACCTACGAGCAGTACTTC. It codes for CASSSGLAVTYEQYF.

V usage is TRBV27 and J usage is TRBJ2-1; TRBD2 matches 11 bases. Germline CDR1 is MNHEY and CDR2 is SMNVEV (reference sequence). CDR3 length: 13 residues. Unmatched junction bases numbered 4, after V lost 3 bases and J lost 12 bases. The CDR3 coding sequence is TGTGCCAGCAGTTTCTTGACTAGCGGGACGCAGTTCTTC. Residues: CASSFLTSGTQFF.

The chain links TRBV12-3 or TRBV12-4 to TRBJ2-2; perhaps TRBD2 as D (5 bases). The CDR3 runs to 13 residues. V lost 3 bases and J 6 bases, leaving 8 bases between the germline ends. CDR3 in amino acids: CASSFTEAGELFF. The CDR3 bases are TGTGCCAGCAGTTTCACGGAGGCCGGGGAGCTGTTTTTT.

This clonotype occurred many times. The J gene is TRBJ2-7, the V gene TRBV21-1; the table's D call TRBD1 went unverified against the DNA. TRBV21-1 is a documented pseudogene. This CDR3 has 16 amino acids. The CDR3 is CASSQPGPWFNHEQYF. In DNA, the CDR3 is TGTGCCAGCAGCCAACCGGGACCCTGGTTTAATCACGAGCAGTACTTC.

In its sample, this clonotype was seen many times. The CDR3 sequence is CASRPTHFTNEKLFF. CDR3 sequence (DNA): TGTGCCAGCAGACCCACACACTTTACTAATGAAAAACTGTTTTTT. The chain links TRBV12-3 or TRBV12-4 to TRBJ1-4; D remains ambiguous. The CDR3 is 15 amino acids. V was shortened by 6 bases and J by 2 bases, with 13 bases between the two germline ends.

The rearrangement joins TRBV6-6 to TRBJ1-2; a possible D gene is TRBD1 (6 bases). The CDR3 contains 13 residues. Germline V gives CDR1 MNHNY, CDR2 SVGAGI (reference sequence). V was pared by 0 bases and J by 7 bases, with 9 bases between. The CDR3 DNA sequence: TGTGCCAGCAGTTACTCTGGGGGCGGTGGCTACACCTTC. Its translation: CASSYSGGGGYTF.

This clonotype was observed at least ten times. The V and J genes are TRBV29-1 and TRBJ1-1; D not resolved. This CDR3 comprises 12 residues. From germline, CDR1 is SQVTM and CDR2 ANQGSEA. The germline V and J ends were trimmed by 2 bases and 3 bases, with 7 bases remaining between them. The CDR3 sequence is CSVESGDTEAFF. The CDR3 region has the DNA TGCAGCGTTGAAAGTGGGGACACTGAAGCTTTCTTT.

The rearrangement links TRBV4-2 to TRBJ2-1, with D maybe TRBD2 (6 bases). From germline, CDR1 is LGHNA and CDR2 YNFKEQ. The CDR3 consists of 15 residues. V gave up 1 base and J gave up 2 bases, with 9 bases separating them. The CDR3 spells CASSQADYAYNEQFF. CDR3 sequence (DNA): TGTGCCAGCAGCCAAGCGGACTACGCCTACAATGAGCAGTTCTTC.

There are many counts of this clonotype. The chain employs TRBV28 and TRBJ2-1, with D tentatively TRBD2 (6 bases). Germline V gene data show CDR1 as MDHEN and CDR2 as SYDVKM. V lost 5 bases and J 9 bases, leaving 17 bases between the germline ends. There are 14 residues in the CDR3. The CDR3 here is CASSDLPGLPEQFF. CDR3 bases: TGTGCCAGCAGTGATCTACCGGGACTCCCTGAGCAGTTCTTC.

This clonotype was picked up many times. The chain employs TRBV20-1 and TRBJ1-1; D possibly corresponds to TRBD1 (5 bases). Looked up from germline, CDR1 is DFQATT and CDR2 is SNEGSKA (reference sequence). The CDR3 extends over 15 amino acids. Trimming removed 3 bases at V and 6 bases at J, with 20 bases between. Written as DNA, the CDR3 is TGCAGTGCTAGCGACAGCGGGGCTTTCGGGGCTGAAGCTTTCTTT. It yields the protein CSASDSGAFGAEAFF.

This clonotype was counted only a few times. The V gene is TRBV7-9, the J gene TRBJ2-1; no clear D gene. Germline CDR1 reads SEHNR; CDR2 reads FQNEAQ (reference sequence). The CDR3 has 14 amino acids. The V end was cut by 7 bases, the J end by 5 bases, with 15 bases between. The CDR3 nucleotides are TGTGCCAGCACCCACGACTCGCCAAACAATGAGCAGTTCTTC. Amino acid sequence: CASTHDSPNNEQFF.

The chain recombines TRBV14 with TRBJ2-7; 10 bases align to TRBD1. Germline assignment: CDR1 SGHDN and CDR2 FVKESK. Trimming cost V 3 bases and J 3 bases; bases outside gene matches: 20. CDR3 size: 20 residues. The CDR3 sequence: CASSQGRFGAGTGDYYEQYF. The CDR3 DNA reads as TGTGCCAGCAGCCAGGGGCGGTTTGGAGCCGGGACAGGGGACTACTACGAGCAGTACTTC.

This clonotype was detected many times. The CDR3 sequence: CASSSRTVSGNTIYF. DNA of the CDR3: TGTGCCAGCAGCTCCCGAACGGTCTCTGGAAACACCATATATTTT. V and J are TRBV7-2 and TRBJ1-3; D gene unclear. The CDR3 loop spans 15 amino acids. V shed 4 bases and J shed 0 bases, with 10 bases lying between them. The V gene's germline CDR1 is SGHTA and CDR2 FQGNSA.